The present T cell receptor beta chain was sequenced within a study of T cell responses to AZD1222 COVID-19 vaccine. Looking at the study overall: Second-dose timings of about 4 or about 12 weeks were pooled.

The CDR3 contains 13 residues. From germline, CDR1 is MDHEN and CDR2 SYDVKM. The V end lost 5 bases, the J end lost 3 bases, and 8 bases lay between the germline ends. Profiling relied on immunoSEQ multiplex PCR, and the TCRdb table lists in-frame clones only, not all of them. In the table there are 150,000 or so clones, 90% to 95% of which are singletons. Concerning this clone itself: The antigen is undetermined.

Study findings and constraints: Only a handful of AZD1222 recipients tested seropositive at baseline. Possibly, clonal diversity was underestimated; donors were largely white British and included more females.

The receptor comes from an adult in good health. J is TRBJ2-1 and V is TRBV28, with D hard to call. Sample: peripheral blood, taken on day 0 of AZD1222 vaccination. The CDR3 sequence is CASSPLLYNEQFF. DNA of the CDR3: TGTGCCAGCAGTCCCCTCCTCTACAATGAGCAGTTCTTC.